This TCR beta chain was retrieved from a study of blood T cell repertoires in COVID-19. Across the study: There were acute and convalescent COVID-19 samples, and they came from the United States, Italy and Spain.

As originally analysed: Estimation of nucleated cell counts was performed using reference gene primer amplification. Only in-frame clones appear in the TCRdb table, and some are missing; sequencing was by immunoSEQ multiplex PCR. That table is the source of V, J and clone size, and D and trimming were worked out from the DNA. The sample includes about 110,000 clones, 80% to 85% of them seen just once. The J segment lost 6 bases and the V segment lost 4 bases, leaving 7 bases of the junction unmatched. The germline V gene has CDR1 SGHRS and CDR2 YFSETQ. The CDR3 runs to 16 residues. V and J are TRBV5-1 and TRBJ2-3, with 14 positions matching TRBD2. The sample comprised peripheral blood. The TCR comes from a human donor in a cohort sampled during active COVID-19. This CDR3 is CASSPLTSGRADTQYF. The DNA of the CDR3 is TGCGCCAGCAGCCCCCTGACTAGCGGGAGGGCTGATACGCAGTATTTT.